These 11 T cell receptor beta chains share one sample of origin, sequenced in a study of beta chain features in type 1 diabetes (dated by TCRdb to 2016 to 2019). The study at large found these results: A moderate but significant shortening of TCRB CDR3 length was observed in type 1 diabetes patients in all four CD4+ subsets.

Receptors were amplified or captured by the immunoSEQ multiplex PCR assay. The entire isolated RNA was reverse transcribed using the High Capacity cDNA Reverse Transcription Kit, and thus expressed TCRB transcripts were sequenced. TCRdb's version of the immuneACCESS table is confined to in-frame rearrangements and falls short of the full clone set. An unresolved V gene accounts for under half of the shortfall where checked; the remainder is of unknown origin. The sample contains nearly 350,000 clones, over 7% of them found a single time. The top ten constitute roughly 0.99% of the sample. Their target antigens are unknown. The sequenced sample consisted of central memory CD4+ T cells from blood. Source of these receptors: a man aged 30 to 39 with type 1 diabetes.

This clone occurred a few times. The chain uses TRBV7-8 and TRBJ1-3, with D possibly being TRBD1 (5 bases). This CDR3 is built from 19 residues. Trimming shortened V by 0 bases and J by 0 bases, and 18 bases separated the two germline ends. Per germline, CDR1 SGHVS and CDR2 FQNEAQ. CDR3 loop: CASSLARLGVGSSGNTIYF. CDR3 bases: TGTGCCAGCAGCTTAGCGCGATTGGGGGTAGGGAGCTCTGGAAACACCATATATTTT.

V is TRBV7-9 and J is TRBJ2-5, with D perhaps TRBD2 (5 bases). The J call is uncertain, as TRBJ2-7 better fits the DNA end. This CDR3 spans 15 amino acids. In germline, CDR1 is SEHNR, CDR2 FQNEAQ (reference sequence). The DNA of the CDR3 is TGTGCCAGCAGCTTATTCGGACGGGGAGCCTACGAGCAGTACTTC. It codes for CASSLFGRGAYEQYF.

About this clone: It is likely a read error, because the conserved phenylalanine at the end of the CDR3 is missing. The V and J genes are TRBV6-6 and TRBJ2-7; D unresolved. The V gene's germline CDR1 is MNHNY and CDR2 SVGAGI (reference sequence). V was pared by 0 bases and J by 0 bases, with 6 bases between. The CDR3 length is 14 residues. In DNA, the CDR3 is TGTGCCAGCAGTTACTCCGCATACTCCTACGAGCAGTACCTC. Translating gives CASSYSAYSYEQYL.

With regard to this clone: The same CDR3 can be traced to other DNA sequences in this sample. The V gene is TRBV4-1, the J gene TRBJ1-1, with D maybe TRBD1 (6 bases). The CDR3 length is 15 residues. Germline V gives CDR1 MGHRA, CDR2 YSYEKL. Trimming stripped 0 bases from V and 1 base from J, with 9 bases between. The CDR3 DNA is TGCGCCAGCAGCCAAGACAGGGGTGGGAACACTGAAGCTTTCTTT. This codes for CASSQDRGGNTEAFF.

This clone was counted between two and nine times. This CDR3 reads CASSPLEGRDTGELFF. The CDR3 DNA reads TGTGCCAGCAGTCCGCTCGAAGGCAGGGATACCGGGGAGCTGTTTTTT. V gene TRBV5-6 combines with J gene TRBJ2-2; D perhaps matches TRBD1 (5 bases). Trimming shortened V by 5 bases and J by 5 bases, and 19 bases separated the two germline ends. The CDR3 consists of 16 residues. Germline assignment: CDR1 SGHDT and CDR2 YYEEEE.

A few counts support this clone. V and J are TRBV6-5 and TRBJ2-7; D assignment may be TRBD1 or TRBD2 (5 bases each). This CDR3 is built from 15 residues. V gave up 6 bases and J gave up 1 base, with 16 bases separating them. Germline V lookup: CDR1 MNHEY, CDR2 SVGAGI. CDR3 sequence (DNA): TGTGCCAGCAGAATCGACGGGACGAAATCCTACGAGCAGTACTTC. It yields the protein CASRIDGTKSYEQYF.

This clone occurred a few times. The chain couples TRBV18 to TRBJ2-7, with D perhaps TRBD2 (5 bases). The V gene's germline CDR1 is KGHSH and CDR2 LQKENI. The CDR3 spans 15 residues. V was cut by 6 bases and J by 0 bases, with 15 bases left in between. The CDR3 DNA follows: TGTGCCAGCTCCGATGGTCCGGGGAGCTCCTACGAGCAGTACTTC. Its protein product is CASSDGPGSSYEQYF.

The chain has TRBV27 and TRBJ2-1; TRBD2 matches 7 bases. The CDR3 is made up of 16 amino acids. V was clipped by 2 bases and J by 6 bases; unmatched bases: 10. From germline, CDR1 is MNHEY and CDR2 SMNVEV (reference sequence). CDR3 coding DNA: TGTGCCAGCAGTTTAGTCATGGGACTAAGGATCAATGAGCAGTTCTTC. Amino acid sequence: CASSLVMGLRINEQFF.

This clone was counted between two and nine times. The chain joins TRBV11-2 to TRBJ1-6, with 7 bases aligning to TRBD1. The V gene's germline CDR1 is SGHAT and CDR2 FQNNGV. This CDR3 is 14 amino acids long. Trimming removed 4 bases from V and 8 bases from J; junction bases left unmatched: 5. The CDR3 reads CASSSDRNYSPLHF. The CDR3 DNA reads as TGTGCCAGCAGCTCGGACAGGAATTATTCACCCCTCCACTTT.

This clone was counted a few times. V usage is TRBV7-2 and J usage is TRBJ2-7, with D possibly matching TRBD2 (5 bases). Germline V CDR1 and CDR2: SGHTA, FQGNSA. V lost 0 bases and J lost 1, with 7 bases in between. The CDR3 runs 14 residues. The CDR3 DNA sequence: TGTGCCAGCAGCTTAGCGCCGGGGTCCTACGAGCAGTACTTC. Encoded protein: CASSLAPGSYEQYF. Full variable domain (missing parts from reference TRBV7-2 and TRBJ2-7): GAGVSQSPSNKVTEKGKDVELRCDPISGHTALYWYRQSLGQGLEFLIYFQGNSAPDKSGLPSDRFSAERTGGSVSTLTIQRTQQEDSAVYLCASSLAPGSYEQYFGPGTRLTVT.

This clone was observed many times. The chain recombines TRBV5-6 with TRBJ1-1; 9 positions agree with TRBD1. The CDR3 spans 13 residues. Losses at the gene ends were 3 bases for V and 8 bases for J; bases not matched to a gene: 5. CDR1 and CDR2 (germline): SGHDT, YYEEEE. CDR3 sequence: CASSSAGQGEAFF. The CDR3 DNA reads TGTGCCAGCAGCTCTGCCGGACAGGGGGAAGCTTTCTTT.